Described below is a single T cell receptor beta chain sequence and its context. This sample stems from a study of shared clonotypes between healthy human individuals. For genomic DNA, unsorted samples relied on about 90 million PBMCs. Several immunoSEQ plates held equal portions of the genomic DNA taken from each subset. Unsorted PBMC DNA underwent sequencing on ten immunoSEQ deep assay plates. Profiling relied on immunoSEQ multiplex PCR, and the TCRdb table lists in-frame clones only, not all of them. This table holds 450,000 to 600,000 clones, 70% to 80% found once. This CDR3 has 15 residues. From germline, CDR1 is SGHTA and CDR2 FQGNSA. The germline V and J ends were trimmed by 3 bases and 0 bases, with 10 bases remaining between them.

The sample was PBMCs. The clonotype comes from a woman in her thirties or forties in good health. Some clones in this sample may be carry-over from other donors' samples. This chain links TRBV7-2 with TRBJ2-3, with D possibly matching TRBD2 (5 bases). The CDR3, as DNA: TGTGCCAGCAGCTTCGGCGGGTTTAGCACAGATACGCAGTATTTT. It yields the protein CASSFGGFSTDTQYF.